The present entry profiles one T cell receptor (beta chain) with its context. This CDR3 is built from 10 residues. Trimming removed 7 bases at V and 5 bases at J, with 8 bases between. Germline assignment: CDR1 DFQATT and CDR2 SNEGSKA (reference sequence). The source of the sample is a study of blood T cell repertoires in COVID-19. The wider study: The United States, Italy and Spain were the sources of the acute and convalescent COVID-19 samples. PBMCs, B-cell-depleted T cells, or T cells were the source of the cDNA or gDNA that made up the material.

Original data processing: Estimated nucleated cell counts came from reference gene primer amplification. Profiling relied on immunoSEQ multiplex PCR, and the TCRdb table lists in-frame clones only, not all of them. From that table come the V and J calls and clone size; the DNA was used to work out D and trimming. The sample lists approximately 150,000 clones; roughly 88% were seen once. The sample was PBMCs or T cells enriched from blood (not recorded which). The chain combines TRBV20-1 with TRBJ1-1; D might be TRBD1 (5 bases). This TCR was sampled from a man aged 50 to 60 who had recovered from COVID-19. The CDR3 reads CSVGGTEAFF. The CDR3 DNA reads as TGCAGTGTTGGGGGGACTGAAGCTTTCTTT.